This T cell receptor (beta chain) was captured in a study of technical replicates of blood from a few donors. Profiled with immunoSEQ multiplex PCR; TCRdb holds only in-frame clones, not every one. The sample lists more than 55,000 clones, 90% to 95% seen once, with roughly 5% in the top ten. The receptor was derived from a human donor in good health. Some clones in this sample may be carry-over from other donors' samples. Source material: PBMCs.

CDR3 nucleotide sequence: TGTGCCACCAGCAGAGATTTCGGGGATGAAAAACTGTTTTTT. It yields the protein CATSRDFGDEKLFF. The rearrangement uses TRBV15 and TRBJ1-4, with D unclear. The germline CDR1 and CDR2 sequences are LNHNV and YYDKDF (reference sequence). CDR3 length: 14 residues. V was pared by 0 bases and J by 6 bases, with 8 bases between.